The clone carrying this T cell receptor (beta chain) was recorded at least ten times. Its antigen remains unknown. Lactation, pregnancy, other autoimmune disease or uncontrolled infection excluded patients. Germline-derived CDR1 and CDR2 are MNHEY and SVGEGT. The CDR3 spans 14 residues. Trimming removed 6 bases from V and 4 bases from J; junction bases left unmatched: 5. Amplification of TCR beta CDR3 regions was performed using RNA transcripts as template. First-round RT-PCR with HTBI primers amplified the TCR CDR3 region. TCRdb recomputed calls from the multiplex PCR reads with MiXCR, one row per CDR3 protein. The table includes over 250,000 distinct CDR3 sequences, 22% detected once. This entry is derived from a study of T cells in Graves' hyperthyroidism and ophthalmopathy. Study conclusions and caveats: Stable hyperthyroidism and ophthalmopathy were separated using 13 V-J signatures. The model identified upcoming ophthalmopathy a median approximately seven months ahead of onset. In the blood, most expanded thyroid clonotypes above 0.001 appeared as well.

The rearrangement links TRBV6-2 or TRBV6-3 to TRBJ2-2; 7 nucleotides align to TRBD2. Sequenced input: blood. The sequence derives from a man aged 25 to 40 with Graves' ophthalmopathy. CDR3 protein: CASRHPSGTGELFF. The CDR3 DNA follows: TGTGCCAGCAGGCACCCTAGCGGCACCGGGGAGCTGTTTTTT.